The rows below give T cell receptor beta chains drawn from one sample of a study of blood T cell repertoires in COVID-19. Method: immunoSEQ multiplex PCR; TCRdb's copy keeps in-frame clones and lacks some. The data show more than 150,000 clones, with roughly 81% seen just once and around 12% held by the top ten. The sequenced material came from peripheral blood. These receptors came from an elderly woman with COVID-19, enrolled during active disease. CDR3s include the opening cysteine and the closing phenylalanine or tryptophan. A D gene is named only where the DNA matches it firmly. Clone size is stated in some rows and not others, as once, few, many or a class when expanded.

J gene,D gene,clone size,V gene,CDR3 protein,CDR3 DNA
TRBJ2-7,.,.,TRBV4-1,CASSHHFGKSSYEQYF,TGCGCCAGCAGCCATCACTTCGGGAAGAGCTCCTACGAGCAGTACTTC
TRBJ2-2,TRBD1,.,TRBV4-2,CASSQDLRGPTGELFF,TGTGCCAGCAGCCAAGATCTGAGGGGGCCGACCGGGGAGCTGTTTTTT
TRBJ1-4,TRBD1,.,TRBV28,CATSTGTGVFGNEKLFF,TGTGCCACCTCAACCGGGACAGGGGTTTTCGGAAATGAAAAACTGTTTTTT
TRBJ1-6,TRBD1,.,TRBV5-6,CASSSGQSNYNSPLHF,TGTGCCAGCAGCTCGGGACAGTCTAACTATAATTCACCCCTCCACTTT
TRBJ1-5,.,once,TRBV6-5,CASSPGLYSNQPQHF,TGTGCCAGCAGCCCCGGTCTTTATAGCAATCAGCCCCAGCATTTT
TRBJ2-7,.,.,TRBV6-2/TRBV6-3,CASSYGPGYTYEQYF,TGTGCCAGCAGTTACGGGCCAGGGTACACCTACGAGCAGTACTTC
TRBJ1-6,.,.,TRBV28,CASSFDQGYSPLHF,TGTGCCAGCAGTTTCGATCAGGGGTATTCACCCCTCCACTTT
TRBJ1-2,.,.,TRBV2,CASSEGGGFGYTF,TGTGCCAGCAGTGAAGGGGGGGGATTTGGCTACACCTTC
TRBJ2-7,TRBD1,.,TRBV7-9,CASSLGDRPYEQYF,TGTGCCAGCAGCTTAGGGGACAGACCCTACGAGCAGTACTTC
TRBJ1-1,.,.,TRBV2,CAIVLQGFTEAFF,TGTGCCATCGTATTACAGGGTTTCACTGAAGCTTTCTTT
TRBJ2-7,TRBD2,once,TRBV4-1,CASSQDTSGSPGSYEQYF,TGCGCCAGCAGCCAAGATACCAGCGGGAGCCCCGGCTCCTACGAGCAGTACTTC
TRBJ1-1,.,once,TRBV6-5,CASRAPGGENTEAFF,TGTGCCAGCAGGGCCCCGGGAGGGGAGAACACTGAAGCTTTCTTT
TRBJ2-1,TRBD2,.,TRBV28,CASSPLAGGYNEQFF,TGTGCCAGCAGTCCCCTAGCGGGAGGGTACAATGAGCAGTTCTTC
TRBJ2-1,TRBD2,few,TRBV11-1,CASSKDRGAGGNEQFF,TGTGCCAGCAGCAAAGACCGGGGAGCGGGGGGTAATGAGCAGTTCTTC
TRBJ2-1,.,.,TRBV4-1,CASSQVTSSYNEQFF,TGCGCCAGCAGCCAAGTAACGAGCTCCTACAATGAGCAGTTCTTC
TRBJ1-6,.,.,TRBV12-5,CASGFLLSSYNSPLHF,TGTGCTAGTGGTTTTTTGCTAAGCTCCTATAATTCACCCCTCCACTTT
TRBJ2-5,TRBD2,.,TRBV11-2,CASSLTSGGLQETQYF,TGTGCCAGCAGCCTCACTAGCGGGGGCCTTCAAGAGACCCAGTACTTC
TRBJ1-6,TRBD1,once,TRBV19,CASSNDRDRLNSPLHF,TGTGCCAGTTCAAACGACCGGGACAGACTTAATTCACCCCTCCACTTT
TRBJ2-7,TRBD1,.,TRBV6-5,CASIITGGSYEQYF,TGTGCCAGCATTATCACAGGGGGTTCCTACGAGCAGTACTTC
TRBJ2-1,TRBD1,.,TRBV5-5,CASSGSDRGSYNEQFF,TGTGCCAGCAGCGGTTCGGACAGGGGTTCCTACAATGAGCAGTTCTTC
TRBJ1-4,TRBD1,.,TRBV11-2,CASSRLQGKGEKLFF,TGTGCCAGCAGTCGCCTACAGGGGAAGGGGGAAAAACTGTTTTTT
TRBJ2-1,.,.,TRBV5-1,CASSLRTDGWQFF,TGCGCCAGCAGCCTAAGGACTGATGGTTGGCAGTTCTTC
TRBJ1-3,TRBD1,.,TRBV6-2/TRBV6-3,CASSQPDRGRGNTIYF,TGTGCCAGCAGTCAACCGGACAGGGGGCGAGGAAACACCATATATTTT
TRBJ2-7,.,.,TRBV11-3,CASSPQGSYEQYF,TGTGCCAGCAGCCCCCAGGGCTCCTACGAGCAGTACTTC
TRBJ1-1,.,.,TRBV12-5,CASGPVNTAFF,TGTGCTAGTGGCCCCGTGAACACAGCTTTCTTT
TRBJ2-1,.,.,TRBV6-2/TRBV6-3,CASRPGAASYNEQFF,TGTGCCAGCAGGCCTGGAGCGGCGTCCTACAATGAGCAGTTCTTC
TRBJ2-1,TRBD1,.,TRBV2,CASSELGDRGYNEQFF,TGTGCCAGCAGTGAATTGGGGGACAGGGGATACAATGAGCAGTTCTTC
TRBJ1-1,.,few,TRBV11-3,CASSLDRLTEAFF,TGTGCCAGCAGCTTAGATAGATTGACTGAAGCTTTCTTT
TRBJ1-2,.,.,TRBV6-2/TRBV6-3,CASSYTTVYGYTF,TGTGCCAGCAGTTACACGACAGTCTATGGCTACACCTTC
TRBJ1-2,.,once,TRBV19,CASSLSFQGHTGYTF,TGTGCCAGTAGTTTATCCTTTCAGGGACATACTGGCTACACCTTC
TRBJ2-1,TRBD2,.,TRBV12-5,CASGRKRESSYNEQFF,TGTGCTAGTGGTCGCAAGCGGGAGAGCTCCTACAATGAGCAGTTCTTC
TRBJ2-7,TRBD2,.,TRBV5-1,CASSPILTRTSGDEQYF,TGCGCCAGCAGCCCGATCTTGACCCGGACTAGCGGGGACGAGCAGTACTTC
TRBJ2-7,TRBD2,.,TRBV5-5,CASSEDVRTSGTYEQYF,TGTGCCAGCAGCGAGGACGTCCGGACTAGCGGGACCTACGAGCAGTACTTC
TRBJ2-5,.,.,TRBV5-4,CASSLEAGQETQYF,TGTGCCAGCAGCTTGGAGGCGGGGCAAGAGACCCAGTACTTC
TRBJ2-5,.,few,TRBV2,CASSEGRGGETQYF,TGTGCCAGCAGTGAAGGGCGGGGTGGCGAGACCCAGTACTTC
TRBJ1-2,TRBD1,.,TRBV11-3,CASSLTGQGGGYTF,TGTGCCAGCAGCTTAACCGGACAGGGGGGAGGCTACACCTTC
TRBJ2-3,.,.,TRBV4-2,CASSQVLTDFTDTQYF,TGTGCCAGCAGCCAAGTTTTAACAGATTTCACAGATACGCAGTATTTT
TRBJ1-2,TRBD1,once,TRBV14,CASRKGQGGGYTF,TGTGCCAGCAGGAAGGGACAGGGAGGTGGCTACACCTTC
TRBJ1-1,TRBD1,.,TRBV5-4,CASSLDRGRTEAFF,TGTGCCAGCAGCTTGGACAGGGGGCGGACTGAAGCTTTCTTT
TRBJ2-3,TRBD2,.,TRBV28,CASSGGGTSGLTDTQYF,TGTGCCAGCAGTGGGGGCGGGACTAGCGGACTCACAGATACGCAGTATTTT
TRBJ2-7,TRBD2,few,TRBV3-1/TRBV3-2,CASSHTGGRAGYEQYF,TGTGCCAGCAGCCATACTGGCGGGAGGGCCGGCTACGAGCAGTACTTC
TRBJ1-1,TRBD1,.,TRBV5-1,CASTAGGFNTEAFF,TGCGCCAGCACAGCAGGGGGCTTCAACACTGAAGCTTTCTTT
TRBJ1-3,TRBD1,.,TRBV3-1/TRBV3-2,CASSRRQGDGNTIYF,TGTGCCAGCAGCCGCCGACAGGGAGACGGAAACACCATATATTTT